The rows below give T cell receptor beta chains drawn from one sample of a study of T cell responses to AZD1222 COVID-19 vaccine. Sequenced by immunoSEQ multiplex PCR; TCRdb stores in-frame clones only, minus some. The sample carries 120,000 to 150,000 clones, around 86% recorded once. The specimen comprised peripheral blood, sampled on day 0 of MenACWY control vaccination. These receptors originate from an adult in good health. Both conserved end residues are part of each CDR3. The order of the fields is CDR3 protein, V gene, D gene. D genes are given only for firm matches.

CDR3aa: CASSPQGSTDTQYF; v_gene: TRBV27; d_gene: .
CDR3aa: CASRAVNQPQHF; v_gene: TRBV19; d_gene: .
CDR3aa: CASSQATHMRASGYNSPLHF; v_gene: TRBV4-1; d_gene: .
CDR3aa: CASSFGASGGSETQYF; v_gene: TRBV5-1; d_gene: TRBD2
CDR3aa: CASSFDVLNTEAFF; v_gene: TRBV5-1; d_gene: .
CDR3aa: CASTTREYNSPLHF; v_gene: TRBV19; d_gene: .
CDR3aa: CASSSVPGTVAGYTF; v_gene: TRBV7-8; d_gene: TRBD1
CDR3aa: CASSYSGGAVANYGYTF; v_gene: TRBV7-9; d_gene: TRBD1
CDR3aa: CASSRRTGDSGELFF; v_gene: TRBV19; d_gene: TRBD1
CDR3aa: CASSRGGAGGPDQYF; v_gene: TRBV13; d_gene: TRBD2
CDR3aa: CASIPPSQTDTQYF; v_gene: TRBV2; d_gene: .
CDR3aa: CASSQAGGGNTEAFF; v_gene: TRBV3-1/TRBV3-2; d_gene: TRBD1
CDR3aa: CASSQPSENTEAFF; v_gene: TRBV4-2; d_gene: .
CDR3aa: CASSIAVRSRETQYF; v_gene: TRBV19; d_gene: .
CDR3aa: CASSLWGTYTEAFF; v_gene: TRBV5-4; d_gene: .
CDR3aa: CAISDREATEAFF; v_gene: TRBV10-3; d_gene: .
CDR3aa: CASSTTRTGAHYGYTF; v_gene: TRBV14; d_gene: TRBD1
CDR3aa: CASSLYRSSYEQYF; v_gene: TRBV5-4; d_gene: .
CDR3aa: CASSLPWQGGDTQYF; v_gene: TRBV9; d_gene: .
CDR3aa: CASSRRDRGYTSGNTIYF; v_gene: TRBV5-5; d_gene: TRBD1
CDR3aa: CATSDPGVMEAFF; v_gene: TRBV24-1; d_gene: .
CDR3aa: CATSRAQPPVAGVESTQYF; v_gene: TRBV15; d_gene: TRBD2
CDR3aa: CASRQGPYNEQFF; v_gene: TRBV6-5; d_gene: TRBD1
CDR3aa: CASSLDRLGGAGEKLFF; v_gene: TRBV11-2; d_gene: .
CDR3aa: CASSLRQNTEAFF; v_gene: TRBV5-5; d_gene: .
CDR3aa: CASSKTSGGPDTQYF; v_gene: TRBV7-9; d_gene: TRBD2
CDR3aa: CASSPALLGTGGYYGYTF; v_gene: TRBV9; d_gene: TRBD1
CDR3aa: CASRKYGARNEQFF; v_gene: TRBV4-1; d_gene: .
CDR3aa: CASTGRTNTEAFF; v_gene: TRBV6-5; d_gene: .
CDR3aa: CASSFTGTLNYGYTF; v_gene: TRBV5-1; d_gene: .
CDR3aa: CASSLYLDRGSPLHF; v_gene: TRBV13; d_gene: TRBD1
CDR3aa: CASSQVAGGHRNEQFF; v_gene: TRBV14; d_gene: TRBD2
CDR3aa: CASSTPFSTYEQYF; v_gene: TRBV2; d_gene: .
CDR3aa: CASTSTGAELTEAFF; v_gene: TRBV5-1; d_gene: TRBD1
CDR3aa: CASSLNAQKAFF; v_gene: TRBV7-9; d_gene: .
CDR3aa: CATKDRGGTNTEAFF; v_gene: TRBV10-2; d_gene: TRBD1
CDR3aa: CASSTSQNGNTIYF; v_gene: TRBV6-5; d_gene: .
CDR3aa: CASSQDQILGSPLHF; v_gene: TRBV4-1; d_gene: .
CDR3aa: CASTPTGTTYNEQFF; v_gene: TRBV28; d_gene: TRBD2
CDR3aa: CASSSSYEQYF; v_gene: TRBV5-4; d_gene: .
CDR3aa: CASRYRGPQETQYF; v_gene: TRBV5-6; d_gene: TRBD1
CDR3aa: CASSEGRATNEKLFF; v_gene: TRBV6-4; d_gene: .
CDR3aa: CASSLMGRNTGELFF; v_gene: TRBV28; d_gene: .
CDR3aa: CASSPRALNTEAFF; v_gene: TRBV11-1; d_gene: .
CDR3aa: CASSSLKSSYNSPLHF; v_gene: TRBV6-5; d_gene: .
CDR3aa: CASSSRERNQPQHF; v_gene: TRBV6-5; d_gene: .
CDR3aa: CAIGLPSTDTQYF; v_gene: TRBV10-3; d_gene: .
CDR3aa: CATSREQNQPQHF; v_gene: TRBV15; d_gene: .
CDR3aa: CASSLDHTGDNEQYF; v_gene: TRBV5-1; d_gene: TRBD1
CDR3aa: CSVDSPGSRYGYTF; v_gene: TRBV29-1; d_gene: .
CDR3aa: CASSLSGGRTDTQYF; v_gene: TRBV7-3; d_gene: TRBD2
CDR3aa: CASRSGGWNTGELFF; v_gene: TRBV2; d_gene: TRBD2
CDR3aa: CASSPVGDRPSKGYEQYF; v_gene: TRBV5-1; d_gene: .
CDR3aa: CASSASGGGGHRTF; v_gene: TRBV25-1; d_gene: TRBD1
CDR3aa: CASSEEVRARTPNTGELFF; v_gene: TRBV6-1; d_gene: .
CDR3aa: CASSSGTGDPGAGYTF; v_gene: TRBV5-1; d_gene: TRBD1
CDR3aa: CASGLNGTAYGYTF; v_gene: TRBV23-1; d_gene: TRBD1
CDR3aa: CASSGFSRGATGELFF; v_gene: TRBV2; d_gene: .
CDR3aa: CASSLGTGVDEQFF; v_gene: TRBV7-9; d_gene: TRBD1